A selection of T cell receptor beta chains follows, all from one sample in a study of blood T cells in healthy people across ages. TCRdb re-derived calls from the 5' RACE reads in MiXCR, one entry per CDR3 protein. The profile shows some 1.4 million distinct CDR3 sequences, around two fifths of them singletons. Sequenced: blood. Receptor source: a woman under 30 in good health. The CDR3 runs from the conserved cysteine through the conserved F or W. The order of the fields is CDR3 DNA, CDR3 protein, D gene, V gene, J gene, CDR3 length, clone size. A D gene is named only where the DNA matches it firmly. Clone sizes are given selectively: once, few, many, or a class where the clone is expanded.

TGTGCCAGCAGCTTGGACAGGGAAAGGTCACCCCTCCACTTT,CASSLDRERSPLHF,TRBD1,TRBV9,TRBJ1-6,14,.
TGTGCCAGCAGTTACCTACTAGCGGTCACGAACACCGGGGAGCTGTTTTTT,CASSYLLAVTNTGELFF,TRBD2,TRBV6-2/TRBV6-3,TRBJ2-2,17,.
TGTGCCAGCAGCTTACTTGGGACAGGGTACAACGAGCAGTACTTC,CASSLLGTGYNEQYF,TRBD1,TRBV27,TRBJ2-7,15,few
TGCGCCAGCAGCCTCCTAGGGGGACGCCCTAATGAGCAGTTCTTC,CASSLLGGRPNEQFF,.,TRBV5-1,TRBJ2-1,15,few
TGCAGCGTCGAGCCGCTAGCGGAAGAGACCCAGTACTTC,CSVEPLAEETQYF,TRBD2,TRBV29-1,TRBJ2-5,13,few
TGTGCCAGCAGCCCCCGGGGGGACAAAAACATTCAGTACTTC,CASSPRGDKNIQYF,TRBD2,TRBV9,TRBJ2-4,14,.
TGTGCCAGCGGGGGCGACAGGCAAAACATTCAGTACTTC,CASGGDRQNIQYF,.,TRBV12-3/TRBV12-4,TRBJ2-4,13,.
TGCAGTGCTGGCCCCGGGGGCTACACCTTC,CSAGPGGYTF,.,TRBV20-1,TRBJ1-2,10,.
TGTGCCATCAGTGGGGCGGGACCTGCCTACGAGCAGTACTTC,CAISGAGPAYEQYF,.,TRBV10-3,TRBJ2-7,14,many
TGTGCCAGCAGCGTAGAGGGGGGGCAGGAGACCCAGTACTTC,CASSVEGGQETQYF,.,TRBV9,TRBJ2-5,14,few
TGCAGCGTGCTAACAGGGGGGTCTTGGGAGACCCAGTACTTC,CSVLTGGSWETQYF,TRBD1,TRBV29-1,TRBJ2-5,14,few
TGTGCCAGCAGTCCCACTAGCGGGGGTTTCACAGATACGCAGTATTTT,CASSPTSGGFTDTQYF,TRBD2,TRBV12-3/TRBV12-4,TRBJ2-3,16,few
TGTGCCAGCAGTCTTACCGGGACAGGGGTTAACACCATATATTTT,CASSLTGTGVNTIYF,TRBD1,TRBV12-3/TRBV12-4,TRBJ1-3,15,.
TGTGCCAGCAGCCAGGGGCTAAGTGAATTTGATACGCAGTATTTT,CASSQGLSEFDTQYF,.,TRBV7-2,TRBJ2-3,15,many
TGTGCCAGCTACTCTGGAGGGACAGGTACCTACGAGCAGTACTTC,CASYSGGTGTYEQYF,TRBD1,TRBV6-5,TRBJ2-7,15,few
TGTGCCAGCAGCCGTCCGGGGAGCATGAGGGAGCAGTACTTC,CASSRPGSMREQYF,.,TRBV12-3/TRBV12-4,TRBJ2-7,14,.
TGCAGCGTTGAATCTCAAAGCGGCGGCGAGCAGTACTTC,CSVESQSGGEQYF,.,TRBV29-1,TRBJ2-7,13,.
TGCAGCGCTGTATGGGGGCTAGATGTCCTGACTTTC,CSAVWGLDVLTF,.,TRBV29-1,TRBJ2-6,12,.
TGTGCCAGCAGCTTATGGTACTTC,CASSLWYF,.,TRBV7-9,TRBJ2-7,8,.
TGCGCCAGCAGCGGACGGGAGTGGGGCACAGATACGCAGTATTTT,CASSGREWGTDTQYF,.,TRBV4-1,TRBJ2-3,15,.
TGTGCCAGCAGTGTACGGACTTTGACAGAGCAGTACTTC,CASSVRTLTEQYF,.,TRBV12-3/TRBV12-4,TRBJ2-7,13,.
TGTGCCAGCAGTTTGACCGGGAGGGGCACAGATACGCAGTATTTT,CASSLTGRGTDTQYF,TRBD2,TRBV27,TRBJ2-3,15,few